Presented here are 29 T cell receptor beta chains from one specimen sequenced in a study of OX40 agonist ivuxolimab in advanced cancers. Only in-frame clones appear in the TCRdb table, and some are missing; sequencing was by immunoSEQ multiplex PCR. The sample has about 53,000 clones, approximately 91% seen once. The sequenced sample was CD4+ or CD8+ T cells sorted from blood, obtained in a trial of the OX40 agonist ivuxolimab. The source is an adult with an advanced solid tumor such as melanoma, head and neck, liver or kidney cancer.

The chain links TRBV2 to TRBJ2-7, with TRBD1 matching over 12 bases. After removal of 6 bases from V and 5 bases from J, the junction contained 8 bases not matched to a gene. This CDR3 is 15 amino acids long. Germline V gene sequence: CDR1 SNHLY, CDR2 FYNNEI. The CDR3 is CASSRGTGGTHEQYF. Here the CDR3 DNA reads TGTGCCAGCAGCCGAGGGACAGGGGGCACCCACGAGCAGTACTTC.

The chain recombines TRBV11-2 with TRBJ2-6, with 9 bases matching TRBD1. The CDR3 runs 16 residues. Germline V CDR1 and CDR2: SGHAT, FQNNGV. With V trimmed by 2 bases and J by 3 bases, 2 bases remained unmatched. The CDR3 is CASSLRTGDGANVLTF. The DNA for the CDR3 is TGTGCCAGCAGCTTACGGACAGGGGATGGGGCCAACGTCCTGACTTTC.

The chain has TRBV5-6 and TRBJ1-1, with D hard to call. Per germline, CDR1 SGHDT and CDR2 YYEEEE. CDR3 length: 13 amino acids. Between the trimmed V and J ends, which lost 2 bases and 0 bases, there was a span of 5 bases. DNA of the CDR3: TGTGCCAGCAGCTTCTTCCTGAACACTGAAGCTTTCTTT. Translating gives CASSFFLNTEAFF.

The rearrangement joins TRBV2 to TRBJ1-6; perhaps TRBD1 as D (5 bases). V was clipped by 6 bases and J by 6 bases, with 9 bases between them. There are 13 residues in the CDR3. The germline gives CDR1 SNHLY, CDR2 FYNNEI. This CDR3 is CASRAGVNSPLHF. In nucleotides, the CDR3 is TGTGCCAGCAGGGCGGGGGTTAATTCACCCCTCCACTTT.

This chain connects TRBV29-1 to TRBJ1-3; D perhaps matches TRBD1 (5 bases). The length of the CDR3 is 13 residues. V was shortened by 3 bases and J by 0 bases, with 6 bases between the two germline ends. Germline CDR1 is SQVTM and CDR2 is ANQGSEA. CDR3 sequence reads: CSVDDSSGNTIYF. DNA for the CDR3: TGCAGCGTTGATGACAGCTCTGGAAACACCATATATTTT. Complete variable domain (other parts from reference TRBV29-1 and TRBJ1-3): SAVISQKPSRDICQRGTSLTIQCQVDSQVTMMFWYRQQPGQSLTLIATANQGSEATYESGFVIDKFPISRPNLTFSTLTVSNMSPEDSSIYLCSVDDSSGNTIYFGEGSWLTVV.

The chain links TRBV6-6 to TRBJ2-7, with D perhaps matching TRBD2 (6 bases). There are 13 residues in the CDR3. Trimming shortened V by 2 bases and J by 3 bases, and 8 bases separated the two germline ends. Germline CDR1 MNHNY, CDR2 SVGAGI (reference sequence). The CDR3 sequence is CASSYGGFYEQYF. The CDR3 DNA is TGTGCCAGCAGTTACGGGGGGTTCTACGAGCAGTACTTC.

The chain uses TRBV6-6 and TRBJ2-2; TRBD1 is a possible D gene (6 bases). This CDR3 has 14 amino acids. The germline V and J ends were trimmed by 7 bases and 0 bases, with 9 bases remaining between them. The V gene's germline CDR1 is MNHNY and CDR2 SVGAGI (reference sequence). Here the CDR3 reads CASKGDANTGELFF. CDR3 coding DNA: TGTGCCAGCAAGGGGGACGCGAACACCGGGGAGCTGTTTTTT.

The rearrangement joins TRBV11-2 to TRBJ2-7; D remains ambiguous. Germline CDR1 SGHAT, CDR2 FQNNGV. CDR3 size: 12 residues. V lost 5 bases to trimming and J lost 2 bases, with 7 bases between them. CDR3 protein: CASSRSAYEQYF. The CDR3 DNA is TGTGCCAGCAGCCGCTCCGCCTACGAGCAGTACTTC.

The chain couples TRBV5-1 to TRBJ2-2; 7 bases are a match to TRBD1. This CDR3 is 15 amino acids long. Germline V gene data show CDR1 as SGHRS and CDR2 as YFSETQ. The J segment lost 0 bases and the V segment lost 7 bases, leaving 6 bases of the junction unmatched. The CDR3, as DNA: TGCGCCAGCGCCACGGACAGGCCGAACACCGGGGAGCTGTTTTTT. Translated, it gives CASATDRPNTGELFF.

V usage is TRBV5-4 and J usage is TRBJ1-4; a weak D match, TRBD1 (6 bases). Trimming cost V 0 bases and J 8 bases, with 14 bases left between them. CDR1 SGHNT and CDR2 YYREEE come from the germline V gene (reference sequence). The CDR3 extends over 15 amino acids. The CDR3, as DNA: TGTGCCAGCAGCTTGGACGGGGGCCGAGGGGAAAAACTGTTTTTT. This gives the protein CASSLDGGRGEKLFF.

The V gene is TRBV18, the J gene TRBJ2-7, with 10 bases matching TRBD2. V shed 3 bases, J shed 3 bases, and the junction held 2 bases outside the gene matches. From germline, CDR1 is KGHSH and CDR2 LQKENI. The CDR3 contains 14 residues. DNA of the CDR3: TGTGCCAGCTCACCTGGGACTAGCGTCTACGAGCAGTACTTC. Its protein is CASSPGTSVYEQYF. The whole variable domain, remainder taken from reference TRBV18 and TRBJ2-7, is NAGVMQNPRHLVRRRGQEARLRCSPMKGHSHVYWYRQLPEEGLKFMVYLQKENIIDESGMPKERFSAEFPKEGPSILRIQQVVRGDSAAYFCASSPGTSVYEQYFGPGTRLTVT.

CDR3 loop: CASSPVGTSGPRGEQYF. CDR3 coding DNA: TGTGCCAGCAGCCCAGTAGGGACTAGCGGACCCCGTGGAGAGCAGTACTTC. The rearrangement joins TRBV9 to TRBJ2-7; 11 bases are shared with TRBD2. This CDR3 has 17 amino acids. Germline CDR1 is SGDLS and CDR2 is YYNGEE. V gave up 4 bases and J gave up 7 bases; unmatched junction bases: 16.

This sequence joins TRBV19 and TRBJ1-1, with 9 bases that match TRBD1. V was clipped by 6 bases and J by 3 bases; unmatched bases: 8. The CDR3 is made up of 15 amino acids. Germline values: CDR1 LNHDA, CDR2 SQIVND (reference sequence). The CDR3 spells CASSGTGFKHTEAFF. CDR3 bases: TGTGCCAGTAGCGGGACAGGGTTTAAGCACACTGAAGCTTTCTTT.

The V and J genes are TRBV21-1 and TRBJ2-5; the listed D gene, TRBD2, was not tested against the DNA. TRBV21-1 is listed as a pseudogene. CDR3 length equals 20 residues. The CDR3 is CASPPAPNPVGGTVQETQYF. DNA for the CDR3: TGTGCCAGCCCTCCCGCCCCTAACCCGGTGGGGGGGACGGTTCAAGAGACCCAGTACTTC.

CDR3 region: CASKTGTHYEQYF. The CDR3 region has the DNA TGCGCCAGCAAAACCGGGACACACTACGAGCAGTACTTC. V is TRBV10-2 and J is TRBJ2-7, with a possible D match to TRBD1 (6 bases). The germline gives CDR1 WSHSY, CDR2 SAAADI. Trimming shortened V by 7 bases and J by 3 bases, and 13 bases separated the two germline ends. The length of the CDR3 is 13 residues.

This chain joins TRBV6-9 and TRBJ2-3; TRBD2 is a possible D gene (5 bases). CDR1 MNHGY and CDR2 SVAAGI come from the germline V gene. V dropped 5 bases and J dropped 0 bases, with 15 bases sitting between them. This CDR3 has 16 amino acids. The CDR3 DNA reads as TGTGCCAGCAGTCGCCCCGCGGGTGGGAGCACAGATACGCAGTATTTT. Translation: CASSRPAGGSTDTQYF.

The V call is TRBV13, the J call TRBJ2-3; 10 bases are shared with TRBD2. This CDR3 comprises 18 residues. Germline lookup yields CDR1 PRHDT and CDR2 FYEKMQ (reference sequence). V shed 8 bases, J shed 0 bases, and the junction held 14 bases outside the gene matches. CDR3 nucleotides: TGTGCCAGCCACGGACGTACTAGCGGGACGTCTAGCACAGATACGCAGTATTTT. Translated: CASHGRTSGTSSTDTQYF.

A remark on this clone: The same CDR3 arises from other DNA sequences in this sample as well. V usage is TRBV7-9 and J usage is TRBJ2-3; 8 positions match TRBD1. This CDR3 is 15 amino acids long. Per germline, CDR1 SEHNR and CDR2 FQNEAQ (reference sequence). The junction had 11 bases not matched to a gene; V was cut back by 7 bases and J by 5 bases. CDR3 in amino acids: CASTHLTGELDTQYF. The CDR3 DNA follows: TGTGCCAGCACCCACCTGACAGGGGAGCTAGATACGCAGTATTTT.

The chain couples TRBV28 to TRBJ2-7; tentatively, D is TRBD1 (5 bases). The V gene lost 3 bases and the J gene lost 6 bases, with 18 bases spanning the gap. Germline CDR1 and CDR2: MDHEN and SYDVKM. The CDR3 consists of 15 residues. The chain's CDR3 is CASSFLSLDRAEQYF. CDR3 sequence (DNA): TGTGCCAGCAGTTTCCTTTCCCTTGACAGAGCCGAGCAGTACTTC.

The CDR3 reads CASSPSPRGYGYTF. Written as DNA, the CDR3 is TGCGCCAGCAGCCCCTCGCCTCGGGGATATGGCTACACCTTC. This sequence joins TRBV4-1 and TRBJ1-2; D is ambiguous. The CDR3 is 14 residues long. From germline, CDR1 is MGHRA and CDR2 YSYEKL. V was trimmed by 4 bases and J by 5 bases, leaving 14 bases between them.

J is TRBJ1-6 and V is TRBV27; 8 positions agree with TRBD1. The V gene end was trimmed by 2 bases and the J gene end by 6 bases; junction bases not matched to a gene: 3. The CDR3 is 15 residues long. Looked up from germline, CDR1 is MNHEY and CDR2 is SMNVEV (reference sequence). The DNA of the CDR3 is TGTGCCAGCAGTTTAACGGGACAGGTTAATTCACCCCTCCACTTT. Translated, it gives CASSLTGQVNSPLHF.

The CDR3 loop is CSVGGQGARYEQYF. As DNA, the CDR3 is TGCAGCGTTGGTGGACAGGGGGCTCGGTACGAGCAGTACTTC. The chain is built from TRBV29-1 and TRBJ2-7; 11 nucleotides align to TRBD1. V gave up 4 bases and J gave up 4 bases; unmatched junction bases: 6. The CDR3 has 14 amino acids. Germline V gives CDR1 SQVTM, CDR2 ANQGSEA.

V gene TRBV27 combines with J gene TRBJ1-2; tentative D call: TRBD1 (5 bases). The germline V gene has CDR1 MNHEY and CDR2 SMNVEV (reference sequence). The ends were cut back, 3 bases at V and 8 bases at J, with 13 bases in the middle. The CDR3 extends over 13 amino acids. In DNA, the CDR3 is TGTGCCAGCAGTTTGGGGGTTGGGTTAGGCTACACCTTC. Translation gives CASSLGVGLGYTF.

The chain employs TRBV5-6 and TRBJ1-6, with D maybe TRBD1 (6 bases). The CDR3 contains 14 residues. Trimming cost V 2 bases and J 6 bases, with 9 bases left between them. Germline-derived CDR1 and CDR2 are SGHDT and YYEEEE. DNA for the CDR3: TGTGCCAGCAGCTTTCGACAGGCTAATTCACCCCTCCACTTT. Protein: CASSFRQANSPLHF.

The chain has TRBV4-1 and TRBJ2-1; TRBD2 matches 13 bases. The CDR3 contains 15 residues. From germline, CDR1 is MGHRA and CDR2 YSYEKL. V shed 4 bases and J 7 bases; nucleotides not matched to a gene: 4. The CDR3 coding sequence is TGCGCCAGCAGCCCCGGACTAGCGGGGGCTAATGAGCAGTTCTTC. Translating it yields CASSPGLAGANEQFF.

The rearrangement uses TRBV5-4 and TRBJ2-3; either TRBD1 or TRBD2 may fit D (5 bases each). V was trimmed by 3 bases and J by 4 bases, leaving 6 bases between them. Germline CDR1 and CDR2: SGHNT and YYREEE (reference sequence). This CDR3 region has 12 residues. The CDR3 DNA reads TGTGCCAGCAGCTCGGGACCAGATACGCAGTATTTT. Translated, it gives CASSSGPDTQYF. The whole variable domain, remainder taken from reference TRBV5-4 and TRBJ2-3, is ETGVTQSPTHLIKTRGQQVTLRCSSQSGHNTVSWYQQALGQGPQFIFQYYREEENGRGNFPPRFSGLQFPNYSSELNVNALELDDSALYLCASSSGPDTQYFGPGTRLTVL.

The rearrangement uses TRBV18 and TRBJ2-7, with no clear D. Germline V gene data show CDR1 as KGHSH and CDR2 as LQKENI. This CDR3 spans 13 amino acids. The V gene lost 4 bases and the J gene lost 3 bases, with 10 bases spanning the gap. The CDR3 bases are TGTGCCAGCTCACAGACGCCCGTCTACGAGCAGTACTTC. This sequence encodes CASSQTPVYEQYF.

The J gene is TRBJ2-1, the V gene TRBV5-4, with TRBD2 matching over 8 bases. Germline V gives CDR1 SGHNT, CDR2 YYREEE (reference sequence). This CDR3 is 15 amino acids long. Unmatched junction bases numbered 7, after V lost 4 bases and J lost 4 bases. CDR3 DNA sequence: TGTGCCAGCAGCGGCTCAAGCGGGGGTTACAATGAGCAGTTCTTC. It encodes CASSGSSGGYNEQFF.

This sequence joins TRBV21-1 and TRBJ1-5. TRBV21-1 is recorded as a pseudogene. This CDR3 is built from 11 residues. As DNA, the CDR3 is TGTGCCAGCAGCAGGGTGGGGGGACCACTTTTT. It encodes CASSRVGGPLF.